The entry that follows covers one TCR beta chain sequence. The sample holds a few counts of this clonotype. Its antigen is unknown. No base quality values were provided; no much bigger clone lies one nucleotide off. The library was generated by PCR. Sequenced on an Illumina iSeq 100. On the authors' methods: Non-productive sequences were filtered out, and CDR3s that did not start with C, did not end with F or W, or were shorter than 7 amino acids were discarded. Similarity between CDR3 sequences was evaluated in R version 3.6.1 using Levenshtein distances (stringdist) and unrooted phylogenetic trees (ape). TCRdb itself trimmed the public reads at Q25 with fastp, ran MiXCR and retained productive beta chains. Each entry is one CDR3 protein sequence, shown with its most common DNA and genes. The authors' filters were not applied to this entry. This sample gives around 37,000 distinct CDR3 sequences in total; 36% of them show up just once. The top ten hold approximately 6.3% of the sample.

From the germline V gene (reference sequence), CDR1 is LNHNV and CDR2 is YYDKDF. Trimmed from V: 5 bases; trimmed from J: 1 base; junction bases lacking a gene match: 8. The CDR3 covers 16 residues, taking in both the cysteine and the phenylalanine. The sequence is cut down to CDR3 DNA, 48 bases in frame from base 1. These data are taken from a study of vaccination and CD4 T cells after COVID-19 (dated by TCRdb to between 2021 and 2023). Describing the broader study: SARS-CoV-2 positivity had been established in the convalescent patients by nasal swab PCR, and mild disease was recorded in several of these patients and severe disease in one. The convalescent cohort comprised six males and four females, including two Hispanic individuals, seven Caucasians, two Asians and one multiracial person. Participants got two doses of the Pfizer-BioNTech BNT162b2 vaccine (n=8) or two doses of the Moderna mRNA-1273 vaccine (n=2). Post-COVID blood samples from convalescent patients were collected a median of about 100 days after diagnosis, with a range of roughly 35 to 180 days. Post-vaccine blood samples were taken a median of about 77 days after the second vaccine dose, with a range of 14 to 241 days. A few convalescent patients were sampled both early after vaccination (day 14) and late after vaccination (days 161 to 241). In 10 COVID-19 convalescent patients and 4 infection-naive healthy vaccine recipients, the spike-specific CD4+ TCR repertoire before mRNA vaccination was compared with the repertoire after mRNA vaccination.

Broader findings and caveats from the paper: The number of convalescent patients in the study was relatively small, and the study did not examine early timepoints following natural infection. Nearly all vaccine-specific clones in convalescent patients (304 of 307) were mono-reactive for SARS-CoV-2 spike rather than cross-reactive with common cold coronaviruses. Among convalescent patients, a median roughly 90% of the SARS-CoV-2-reactive clones seen after vaccination appeared only after vaccination, which suggests priming specific to the vaccine. An increase in the median number of SARS-CoV-2-reactive clonotypes from approximately 20 after infection to 35 to 40 after vaccination was observed, but the change was not found to be significant.

The sample's time point label, in plain terms: late sampling 161 to 241 days after vaccination in three convalescent patients. The convalescent patients' positive SARS-CoV-2 PCR tests fell between March and December 2020, which was before the Alpha, Beta and Delta variants emerged in the United States. PBMCs were separated from whole blood using Ficoll-Paque Plus gradient centrifugation and then either used fresh or cryopreserved at -140C. The sequence links TRBV15 to TRBJ2-1, with TRBD2 identical over 7 junction bases. The sequenced sample was CD4+ T cells from blood, obtained about 7 months after SARS-CoV-2 vaccination. This sequence originates from a human donor who had recovered from COVID-19. The CDR3 loop reads CATSSPGGSSYNEQFF. The base sequence is TGTGCCACCAGCTCCCCGGGGGGTTCGTCCTACAATGAGCAGTTCTTC.